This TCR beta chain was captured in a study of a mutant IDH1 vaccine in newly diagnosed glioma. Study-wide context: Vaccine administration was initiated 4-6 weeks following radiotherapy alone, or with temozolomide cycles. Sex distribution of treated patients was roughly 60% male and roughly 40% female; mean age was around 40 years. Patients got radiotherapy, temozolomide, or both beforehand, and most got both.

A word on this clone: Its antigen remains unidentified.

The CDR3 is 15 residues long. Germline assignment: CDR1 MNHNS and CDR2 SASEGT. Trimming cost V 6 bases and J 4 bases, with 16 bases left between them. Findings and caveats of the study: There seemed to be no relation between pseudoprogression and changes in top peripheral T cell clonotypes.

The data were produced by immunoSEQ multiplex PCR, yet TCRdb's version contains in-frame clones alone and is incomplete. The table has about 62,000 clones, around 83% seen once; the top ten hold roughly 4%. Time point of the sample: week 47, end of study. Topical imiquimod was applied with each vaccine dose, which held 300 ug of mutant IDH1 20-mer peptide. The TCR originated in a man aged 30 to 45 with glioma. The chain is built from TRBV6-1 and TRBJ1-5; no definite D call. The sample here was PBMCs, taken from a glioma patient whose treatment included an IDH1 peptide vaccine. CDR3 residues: CASSLSPWGNQPQHF. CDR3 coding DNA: TGTGCCAGCAGCCTCTCCCCCTGGGGAAATCAGCCCCAGCATTTT.